The 23 T cell receptor beta chains given below trace back to one sample, sequenced in a study of shared clonotypes between healthy human individuals. TCRdb's copy holds only in-frame clones and misses some; the assay was immunoSEQ multiplex PCR. The data contain millions of clones, roughly 95% of them seen just once; the ten biggest clones take up about 0.13%. The sequenced material came from naive CD4+ T cells sorted from blood. Subset noted: CD45RA+ positively selected. These receptor sequences come from a man aged 18 to 29 in good health.

Remarks on this clone: The sample has other DNA sequences that encode this CDR3 too. The V and J genes are TRBV11-2 and TRBJ2-6; D gene uncertain. V shed 4 bases and J shed 1 base, with 5 bases lying between them. The CDR3 contains 14 residues. The germline gives CDR1 SGHAT, CDR2 FQNNGV. The CDR3 DNA follows: TGTGCCAGCAGCTCCGTATCTGGGGCCAACGTCCTGACTTTC. Its translation: CASSSVSGANVLTF.

This clone was picked up a small number of times. One end of the junction is discordant with germline, which a read error may explain. This chain connects TRBV6-5 to TRBJ1-2; D is possibly TRBD1 (5 bases). Germline assignment: CDR1 MNHEY and CDR2 SVGAGI. CDR3 size: 13 residues. The CDR3 reads CASRTLPGHGYAF. In DNA form, the CDR3 reads TGTGCCAGCAGGACGCTGCCAGGGCATGGCTACGCCTTC.

This sequence joins TRBV5-1 and TRBJ2-7, with 12 bases that match TRBD2. Germline CDR1 is SGHRS and CDR2 is YFSETQ. The CDR3 is 17 amino acids. After removal of 3 bases from V and 0 bases from J, the junction contained 7 bases not matched to a gene. CDR3 DNA sequence: TGCGCCAGCAGCTGGAGGACTAGCGGGGAGAGCTCCTACGAGCAGTACTTC. Protein product: CASSWRTSGESSYEQYF.

A word on this clone: Other nucleotide sequences in the sample specify the same CDR3. The chain employs TRBV19 and TRBJ2-1, with 11 bases fitting TRBD2. The CDR3 spans 15 residues. Germline V gene data show CDR1 as LNHDA and CDR2 as SQIVND (reference sequence). J lost 10 bases, V lost 5 bases, and 10 bases had no gene match. CDR3 DNA sequence: TGTGCCAGTAGTCCGACTAGCGGGATTAGCAACGAGCAGTTCTTC. This translates into CASSPTSGISNEQFF.

Remarks on this clone: This CDR3 is also generated by other DNA sequences in the sample. V is TRBV18 and J is TRBJ2-5; D ambiguous. CDR3 length equals 12 residues. The germline V gene encodes CDR1 KGHSH and CDR2 LQKENI. V gave up 3 bases and J gave up 3 bases, with 5 bases separating them. CDR3 amino acids: CASSPDEETQYF. The CDR3 DNA is TGTGCCAGCTCACCCGACGAAGAGACCCAGTACTTC. Complete variable domain (other parts from reference TRBV18 and TRBJ2-5): NAGVMQNPRHLVRRRGQEARLRCSPMKGHSHVYWYRQLPEEGLKFMVYLQKENIIDESGMPKERFSAEFPKEGPSILRIQQVVRGDSAAYFCASSPDEETQYFGPGTRLLVL.

The chain links TRBV10-3 to TRBJ2-7; 10 positions match TRBD2. Germline assignment: CDR1 ENHRY and CDR2 SYGVKD. J gave up 3 bases and V 6 bases, and 5 bases lay outside the gene matches. The CDR3 spans 14 residues. The CDR3 nucleotides are TGTGCCATCAGGAGCGAGCGGGAGGGCTACGAGCAGTACTTC. It translates to CAIRSEREGYEQYF.

CDR3 nucleotides: TGTGCCAGCAGCGTTGCGGGGATCGCCTACGAGCAGTACTTC. It translates to CASSVAGIAYEQYF. The chain recombines TRBV9 with TRBJ2-7; a possible D gene is TRBD2 (6 bases). The V and J ends lost 2 bases and 2 bases respectively, with 11 bases between them. Germline V gene sequence: CDR1 SGDLS, CDR2 YYNGEE. This CDR3 is built from 14 residues. Variable domain in full (rest from reference TRBV9 and TRBJ2-7): DSGVTQTPKHLITATGQRVTLRCSPRSGDLSVYWYQQSLDQGLQFLIQYYNGEERAKGNILERFSAQQFPDLHSELNLSSLELGDSALYFCASSVAGIAYEQYFGPGTRLTVT.

The chain has TRBV6-5 and TRBJ1-2, with unresolved D. Germline loops: CDR1 MNHEY, CDR2 SVGAGI. CDR3 length: 14 residues. V lost 0 bases and J lost 3, with 8 bases in between. The CDR3 loop is CASSYSPAYYGYTF. The CDR3 nucleotides read TGTGCCAGCAGTTACTCCCCGGCGTACTATGGCTACACCTTC.

The chain combines TRBV10-3 with TRBJ2-2, with D perhaps matching TRBD1 (6 bases). The germline V and J ends were trimmed by 6 bases and 3 bases, with 17 bases remaining between them. The length of the CDR3 is 16 residues. The germline CDR1 and CDR2 sequences are ENHRY and SYGVKD. The CDR3 protein is CAIRISGRGDTGELFF. As DNA, the CDR3 is TGTGCCATCAGAATCTCGGGCAGGGGTGACACCGGGGAGCTGTTTTTT.

This chain uses TRBV28 with TRBJ1-4, with D tentatively TRBD1 (5 bases). Deletions cut 4 bases from V and 3 bases from J, with 9 bases between. There are 14 residues in the CDR3. Germline assignment: CDR1 MDHEN and CDR2 SYDVKM. CDR3 in amino acids: CASSSGPPNEKLFF. The CDR3 DNA sequence: TGTGCCAGCAGTTCGGGACCGCCTAATGAAAAACTGTTTTTT.

The CDR3 sequence: CASSPLAGGSYEQYF. The CDR3 region has the DNA TGTGCCAGCAGCCCCCTAGCGGGAGGTTCCTACGAGCAGTACTTC. V usage is TRBV9 and J usage is TRBJ2-7; 11 bases map to TRBD2. V lost 4 bases, J lost 1 base, and 4 bases stayed unmatched. The CDR3 consists of 15 residues. CDR1 and CDR2 (germline): SGDLS, YYNGEE.

Here the CDR3 reads CASSLGAGGVHQPQHF. CDR3 bases: TGTGCCAGCAGCTTAGGGGCGGGGGGCGTCCATCAGCCCCAGCATTTT. The chain is built from TRBV7-8 and TRBJ1-5; D is possibly TRBD1 (6 bases). V shed 1 base and J shed 5 bases, with 15 bases lying between them. The CDR3 length is 16 residues. Per the germline V gene, CDR1 is SGHVS and CDR2 is FQNEAQ. Using reference TRBV7-8 and TRBJ1-5 for the parts outside the CDR3, the full variable domain is GAGVSQSPRYKVAKRGQDVALRCDPISGHVSLFWYQQALGQGPEFLTYFQNEAQLDKSGLPSDRFFAERPEGSVSTLKIQRTQQEDSAVYLCASSLGAGGVHQPQHFGDGTRLSIL.

In regard to this clone: This sample also contains other DNA sequences that code for the same CDR3. The chain carries TRBV18 and TRBJ2-1; 11 bases map to TRBD2. The length of the CDR3 is 15 residues. The V segment lost 6 bases and the J segment 4 bases; nucleotides outside the gene matches: 5. CDR1 and CDR2 from the germline V gene are KGHSH and LQKENI. The CDR3 region is CASSPRLAGYNEQFF. The CDR3, as DNA: TGTGCCAGCTCCCCCAGACTAGCGGGGTACAATGAGCAGTTCTTC.

This rearrangement joins TRBV6-1 to TRBJ2-7; possible D gene TRBD2, 6 bases. Trimming shortened V by 1 base and J by 3 bases, and 10 bases separated the two germline ends. Germline-derived CDR1 and CDR2 are MNHNS and SASEGT. The CDR3 runs 14 residues. CDR3 sequence (DNA): TGTGCCAGCAGTGAAGGGGGGGTAGACTACGAGCAGTACTTC. Protein sequence: CASSEGGVDYEQYF.

V and J are TRBV6-5 and TRBJ1-2, with unresolved D. CDR3 length equals 13 residues. V was pared by 6 bases and J by 6 bases, with 14 bases between. CDR1 and CDR2 (germline): MNHEY, SVGAGI. CDR3 loop: CASSLRWGNGYTF. CDR3 nucleotide sequence: TGTGCCAGCAGCCTAAGATGGGGAAATGGCTACACCTTC.

V is TRBV15 and J is TRBJ2-3; either TRBD1 or TRBD2 may supply D (5 bases each). This CDR3 contains 15 residues. CDR1 and CDR2 from the germline V gene are LNHNV and YYDKDF (reference sequence). Trimming took off 0 bases at V and 2 bases at J, with 9 bases between the two ends. CDR3 DNA: TGTGCCACCAGCAGAGATGGGGGACCCACAGATACGCAGTATTTT. Translating it yields CATSRDGGPTDTQYF.

The chain couples TRBV6-4 to TRBJ1-6; D gene ambiguous. This CDR3 region has 13 residues. V was trimmed by 0 bases and J by 9 bases, leaving 6 bases between them. CDR1 is MRHNA and CDR2 is SNTAGT in the germline V gene. CDR3: CASSDSLTSPLHF. The CDR3 nucleotides are TGTGCCAGCAGTGACTCTCTTACTTCACCCCTCCACTTT.

This chain connects TRBV5-1 to TRBJ1-3; TRBD1 aligns across 9 bases. The germline V gene encodes CDR1 SGHRS and CDR2 YFSETQ. V lost 4 bases, J lost 1 base, and 12 bases stayed unmatched. The CDR3 is 18 amino acids. CDR3 in DNA: TGCGCCAGCAGCCGGCCAGTGACAGGGGGTTTATCTGGAAACACCATATATTTT. Its protein is CASSRPVTGGLSGNTIYF.

The chain combines TRBV18 with TRBJ1-6, with a weak D call TRBD1 (5 bases). Trimming took 3 bases from V and 3 from J, leaving 12 bases between them. The CDR3 totals 16 residues. The germline V gene has CDR1 KGHSH and CDR2 LQKENI. The CDR3 DNA follows: TGTGCCAGCTCACCCAGACAGCCGGGCTATAATTCACCCCTCCACTTT. Protein product: CASSPRQPGYNSPLHF.

The chain has TRBV5-1 and TRBJ2-1; 10 bases match TRBD1. Germline loops: CDR1 SGHRS, CDR2 YFSETQ. CDR3 length equals 14 residues. V gave up 4 bases and J gave up 2 bases; unmatched junction bases: 0. Here the CDR3 reads CASSGQGAYNEQFF. DNA of the CDR3: TGCGCCAGCAGCGGACAGGGGGCCTACAATGAGCAGTTCTTC.

The V and J genes are TRBV5-1 and TRBJ2-7, with 7 nucleotides matching TRBD1. Trimming removed 5 bases from V and 3 bases from J; junction bases left unmatched: 11. The CDR3 covers 15 residues. Germline loops: CDR1 SGHRS, CDR2 YFSETQ. CDR3 bases: TGCGCCAGCAGATCGGACAGGTCGGCCCTCTACGAGCAGTACTTC. As protein: CASRSDRSALYEQYF. Together with reference TRBV5-1 and TRBJ2-7, the CDR3 gives the full variable domain: KAGVTQTPRYLIKTRGQQVTLSCSPISGHRSVSWYQQTPGQGLQFLFEYFSETQRNKGNFPGRFSGRQFSNSRSEMNVSTLELGDSALYLCASRSDRSALYEQYFGPGTRLTVT.

Concerning this clone: In the same sample, other DNA sequences code for this CDR3. The V and J genes are TRBV7-9 and TRBJ1-1, with D possibly being TRBD1 (5 bases). V was cut by 2 bases and J by 0 bases, with 10 bases left in between. CDR3 length: 15 amino acids. In germline, CDR1 is SEHNR, CDR2 FQNEAQ (reference sequence). For the CDR3, the DNA is TGTGCCAGCAGCTTATTTGGGGGTTTGAACACTGAAGCTTTCTTT. Translating it yields CASSLFGGLNTEAFF.

In the case of this clone: The same CDR3 is also encoded by other DNA sequences in this sample. The V and J genes are TRBV5-1 and TRBJ2-2; no clear D gene. The CDR3 runs to 15 residues. Between the trimmed V and J ends, which lost 0 bases and 1 base, there was a span of 7 bases. Germline CDR1 is SGHRS and CDR2 is YFSETQ. CDR3 DNA sequence: TGCGCCAGCAGCTTGGGTCAAATGAACACCGGGGAGCTGTTTTTT. Residues: CASSLGQMNTGELFF. Variable domain in full (rest from reference TRBV5-1 and TRBJ2-2): KAGVTQTPRYLIKTRGQQVTLSCSPISGHRSVSWYQQTPGQGLQFLFEYFSETQRNKGNFPGRFSGRQFSNSRSEMNVSTLELGDSALYLCASSLGQMNTGELFFGEGSRLTVL.